This T cell receptor (beta chain) was captured by sequencing in a study of shared clonotypes between healthy human individuals. Study-wide background: Those who served as donors were two women and a few men between the ages of 18 and 49.

The V end lost 2 bases, the J end lost 1 base, and 15 bases lay between the germline ends. This CDR3 comprises 15 residues. The germline V gene has CDR1 SQVTM and CDR2 ANQGSEA. Study findings and constraints: Apart from blood, nothing was sampled; tissue repertoires likely differ.

About this clone: Its target is unknown.

Naivety among CD8 cells was defined by CD45RO negativity and positive CCR7 selection, thereby excluding terminally differentiated effector memory CD45RA+ cells. Sequencing was at deep level. This table comes from immunoSEQ multiplex PCR, and its TCRdb copy is limited to in-frame clones, with some not included. The sample includes roughly 600,000 clones, 95% to 98% of them seen just once. The receptor was derived from a man aged 25-40 years in good health. Sequenced: naive CD8+ T cells sorted from blood. The V call is TRBV29-1, the J call TRBJ2-7; TRBD1 might be the D (7 bases). CDR3 sequence: CSVEKGGQLSYEQYF. The CDR3 nucleotides are TGCAGCGTTGAAAAGGGGGGACAGCTGTCCTACGAGCAGTACTTC.